These T cell receptor beta chains were read from a single sample in a study of beta chain features in type 1 diabetes. Assay used: immunoSEQ multiplex PCR; TCRdb lists only in-frame clones, some missing. The sample consists of 130,000 to 150,000 clones, about 7% of them appearing once. Sequencing was carried out using central memory CD4+ T cells from blood. The receptors come from a woman aged 25 to 45 in good health. The CDR3 runs from the conserved cysteine through the conserved F or W. D genes are given only for firm matches. The listing skips clone size in some rows; elsewhere it reads once, few, many or a size class.

abundance: .
j_gene: TRBJ1-1
v_gene: TRBV25-1
d_gene: TRBD1
CDR3aa: CASSGTGQGNTEAFF
CDR3nt: TGTGCCAGCAGTGGGACAGGCCAGGGGAACACTGAAGCTTTCTTT

abundance: few
j_gene: TRBJ1-2
v_gene: TRBV28
d_gene: .
CDR3aa: CASSLEPRVSYGYTF
CDR3nt: TGTGCCAGCAGTTTAGAACCCCGCGTTAGCTATGGCTACACCTTC

abundance: few
j_gene: TRBJ2-1
v_gene: TRBV9
d_gene: .
CDR3aa: CASSVIGGQSYNEQFF
CDR3nt: TGTGCCAGCAGCGTTATCGGGGGGCAATCCTACAATGAGCAGTTCTTC

abundance: few
j_gene: TRBJ2-6
v_gene: TRBV11-3
d_gene: .
CDR3aa: CASSPRAGANVLTF
CDR3nt: TGTGCCAGCAGCCCCAGGGCTGGGGCCAACGTCCTGACTTTC

abundance: few
j_gene: TRBJ1-2
v_gene: TRBV29-1
d_gene: .
CDR3aa: CSVQGTNYGYTF
CDR3nt: TGCAGCGTACAGGGAACGAACTATGGCTACACCTTC

abundance: few
j_gene: TRBJ2-2
v_gene: TRBV7-3
d_gene: TRBD2
CDR3aa: CASSLSGGGPTGELFF
CDR3nt: TGTGCCAGCAGCCTCTCGGGGGGAGGGCCCACCGGGGAGCTGTTTTTT

abundance: .
j_gene: TRBJ2-1
v_gene: TRBV29-1
d_gene: .
CDR3aa: CSVDSSSYNEQFF
CDR3nt: TGCAGCGTCGACTCTAGCTCCTACAATGAGCAGTTCTTC

abundance: .
j_gene: TRBJ2-3
v_gene: TRBV1
d_gene: .
CDR3aa: CTSRGLAGLADTQYF
CDR3nt: TGCACCAGCCGGGGACTAGCGGGACTCGCAGATACGCAGTATTTT

abundance: .
j_gene: TRBJ2-7
v_gene: TRBV7-6
d_gene: TRBD1
CDR3aa: CASSLMGQRNYEQYF
CDR3nt: TGTGCCAGCAGCTTAATGGGACAGAGAAACTACGAGCAGTACTTC

abundance: .
j_gene: TRBJ1-1
v_gene: TRBV4-3
d_gene: .
CDR3aa: CASSQSTLNTEAFF
CDR3nt: TGCGCCAGCAGCCAGAGCACCTTGAACACTGAAGCTTTCTTT

abundance: few
j_gene: TRBJ2-7
v_gene: TRBV30
d_gene: TRBD2
CDR3aa: CAWSPGGVPYEQYF
CDR3nt: TGTGCCTGGAGTCCGGGGGGTGTCCCCTACGAGCAGTACTTC

abundance: .
j_gene: TRBJ2-7
v_gene: TRBV18
d_gene: .
CDR3aa: CASSQARVGNEQYF
CDR3nt: TGTGCCAGCTCACAAGCTAGAGTAGGCAACGAGCAGTACTTC

abundance: few
j_gene: TRBJ2-7
v_gene: TRBV2
d_gene: TRBD2
CDR3aa: CASSEQGLTYEQYF
CDR3nt: TGTGCCAGCAGTGAGCAGGGACTAACCTACGAGCAGTACTTC

abundance: few
j_gene: TRBJ2-1
v_gene: TRBV28
d_gene: TRBD2
CDR3aa: CASSLGGVRDNEQFF
CDR3nt: TGTGCCAGCAGTTTGGGAGGGGTCCGTGACAATGAGCAGTTCTTC

abundance: many
j_gene: TRBJ1-5
v_gene: TRBV7-2
d_gene: TRBD1
CDR3aa: CASSAGTGGYQPQHF
CDR3nt: TGTGCCAGCAGCGCCGGGACAGGGGGCTATCAGCCCCAGCATTTT

abundance: few
j_gene: TRBJ2-3
v_gene: TRBV18
d_gene: .
CDR3aa: CASSPQGGDTQYF
CDR3nt: TGTGCCAGCTCACCACAGGGAGGAGATACGCAGTATTTT

abundance: .
j_gene: TRBJ1-2
v_gene: TRBV7-2
d_gene: TRBD1
CDR3aa: CASSLTGLSGYTF
CDR3nt: TGTGCCAGCAGCTTGACAGGGCTTTCAGGCTACACCTTC

abundance: few
j_gene: TRBJ2-1
v_gene: TRBV7-9
d_gene: .
CDR3aa: CASSLGAGSYNEQFF
CDR3nt: TGTGCCAGCAGCTTAGGGGCGGGATCCTACAATGAGCAGTTCTTC

abundance: few
j_gene: TRBJ1-2
v_gene: TRBV27
d_gene: TRBD1
CDR3aa: CASSLWGQGHYGYTF
CDR3nt: TGTGCCAGCAGCCTTTGGGGACAGGGTCACTATGGCTACACCTTC

abundance: many
j_gene: TRBJ1-2
v_gene: TRBV19
d_gene: .
CDR3aa: CASSMRTANYGYTF
CDR3nt: TGTGCCAGTAGTATGCGGACAGCTAACTATGGCTACACCTTC

abundance: few
j_gene: TRBJ1-4
v_gene: TRBV7-2
d_gene: .
CDR3aa: CASSLAGGGSEKLFF
CDR3nt: TGTGCCAGCAGCTTAGCGGGCGGAGGGTCCGAAAAACTGTTTTTT

abundance: many
j_gene: TRBJ2-5
v_gene: TRBV5-1
d_gene: TRBD1
CDR3aa: CASGRGTGQETQYF
CDR3nt: TGCGCCAGCGGACGAGGGACAGGACAAGAGACCCAGTACTTC

abundance: .
j_gene: TRBJ1-4
v_gene: TRBV28
d_gene: .
CDR3aa: CASSLRNLLFF
CDR3nt: TGTGCCAGCAGTTTGCGGAACTTACTGTTTTTT

abundance: .
j_gene: TRBJ2-1
v_gene: TRBV6-5
d_gene: .
CDR3aa: CASRDGASGLREQFF
CDR3nt: TGTGCCAGCAGGGATGGTGCGTCGGGGTTAAGGGAGCAGTTCTTC

abundance: few
j_gene: TRBJ2-1
v_gene: TRBV7-2
d_gene: TRBD2
CDR3aa: CASSHDPIAGGVQGEQFF
CDR3nt: TGTGCCAGCAGCCACGACCCGATAGCGGGAGGGGTACAGGGGGAGCAGTTCTTC

abundance: .
j_gene: TRBJ2-5
v_gene: TRBV9
d_gene: TRBD1
CDR3aa: CASSGDRGHETQYF
CDR3nt: TGTGCCAGCAGCGGCGACAGGGGTCACGAGACCCAGTACTTC